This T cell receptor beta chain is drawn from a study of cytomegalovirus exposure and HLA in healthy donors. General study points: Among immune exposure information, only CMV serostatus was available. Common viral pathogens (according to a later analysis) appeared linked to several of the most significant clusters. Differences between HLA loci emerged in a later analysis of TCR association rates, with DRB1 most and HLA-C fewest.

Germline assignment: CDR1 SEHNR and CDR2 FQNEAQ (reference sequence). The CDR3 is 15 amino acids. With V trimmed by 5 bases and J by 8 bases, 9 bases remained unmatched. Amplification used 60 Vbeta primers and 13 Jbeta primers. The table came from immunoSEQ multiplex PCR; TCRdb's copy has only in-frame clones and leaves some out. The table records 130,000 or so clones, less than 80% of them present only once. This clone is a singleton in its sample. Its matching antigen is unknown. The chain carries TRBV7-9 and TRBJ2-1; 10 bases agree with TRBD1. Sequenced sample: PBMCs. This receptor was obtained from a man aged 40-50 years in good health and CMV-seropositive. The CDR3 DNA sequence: TGTGCCAGCAGCCGCCCGGGACAGGGGACCCATGAGCAGTTCTTC. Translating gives CASSRPGQGTHEQFF.